In its sample, the clone carrying this T cell receptor (beta chain) was seen once. The data belong to a study of blood T cell repertoires in COVID-19. Looking at the study overall: Sites across the United States, Italy and Spain contributed samples from acute and convalescent COVID-19. In each case, the material was cDNA or gDNA derived from T cells, B-cell-depleted T cells, or PBMCs.

The data were produced by immunoSEQ multiplex PCR, yet TCRdb's version contains in-frame clones alone and is incomplete. This table has about 400,000 clones, roughly nine tenths appearing once. The germline V gene encodes CDR1 LNHNV and CDR2 YYDKDF (reference sequence). V trimming: 1 base; J trimming: 5 bases; junction bases outside the gene matches: 3. There are 16 residues in the CDR3. The origin of this receptor is a middle-aged man with acute or convalescent COVID-19. V usage is TRBV15 and J usage is TRBJ2-3; 13 positions agree with TRBD2. Source material: peripheral blood. The CDR3 region has the DNA TGTGCCACCAGCAGAGGATGGACTAGCGGGGGAGATACGCAGTATTTT. Residues: CATSRGWTSGGDTQYF.